The T cell receptor beta chain under discussion was sequenced for a study of T cell responses to AZD1222 COVID-19 vaccine. Here immunoSEQ multiplex PCR was the method, and the copy in TCRdb shows in-frame clones only, minus some. In the table there are tens of thousands of clones, 85% to 90% of which are singletons. The study's findings and limits: Increased Spike-specific TCR breadth and depth were observed after two AZD1222 doses.

In the case of this clone: What it recognizes is unknown.

The ends lost 3 bases at V and 3 bases at J; junction bases unmatched: 9. The CDR3 is made up of 16 amino acids. The germline V gene has CDR1 LNHDA and CDR2 SQIVND (reference sequence). The receptor was derived from an adult who received the AZD1222 COVID-19 vaccine. The starting material was peripheral blood, obtained 28 days after the second AZD1222 dose. J is TRBJ2-7 and V is TRBV19, with 9 bases matching TRBD1. CDR3 region: CASSMTTGGGDYEQYF. CDR3 sequence (DNA): TGTGCCAGTAGTATGACGACAGGGGGAGGCGACTACGAGCAGTACTTC.